This T cell receptor (beta chain) was documented in a study of blood T cell repertoires in COVID-19. CDR3 length equals 16 residues. Per germline, CDR1 LGHNA and CDR2 YNFKEQ. V was clipped by 5 bases and J by 2 bases, with 16 bases between them. Authors' processing steps: Nucleated cell number was recorded as an estimate derived from reference gene primer amplification. TCRdb keeps only in-frame clones here, not all; method: immunoSEQ multiplex PCR. V and J calls plus clone size are reproduced from that table; the DNA served to infer D and trimming. The sample lists fewer than 150,000 clones, approximately 85% seen once, with more than 5% in the top ten.

This receptor was taken from an older woman with COVID-19, enrolled during active disease. Specimen: peripheral blood. This chain links TRBV4-2 with TRBJ1-3, with D tentatively TRBD1 (6 bases). The CDR3 coding sequence is TGTGCCAGCAGCAAGACGGGGGGCAGTACTGGAAACACCATATATTTT. It codes for CASSKTGGSTGNTIYF.